Below are 30 T cell receptor beta chains sequenced from a single sample in a study of sequential checkpoint blockade in melanoma. This sample's treatment: randomized to nivolumab then ipilimumab (arm A) or the reverse (arm B). Repertoires were generated with immunoSEQ multiplex PCR, while TCRdb's copy carries only in-frame clones and drops some. The sample has roughly 14,000 clones, 70% to 85% seen once. The input for sequencing was CD8+ T cells sorted from blood (inferred from file names), taken from a patient given nivolumab and ipilimumab in sequence. The source is a human donor with melanoma.

The chain employs TRBV23-1 and TRBJ2-3; 7 nucleotides line up with TRBD2. TRBV23-1 is noted as an ORF with a role that remains uncertain. The CDR3 is 17 amino acids. V shed 7 bases and J 4 bases; nucleotides not matched to a gene: 17. CDR3 DNA: TGCGCCAGCATCCCCGGGACTACATACTTAATGGCAGATACGCAGTATTTT. It is translated as CASIPGTTYLMADTQYF.

The chain uses TRBV10-3 and TRBJ2-7; D ambiguous. The germline CDR1 and CDR2 sequences are ENHRY and SYGVKD. The CDR3 extends over 14 amino acids. V dropped 6 bases and J dropped 0 bases, with 12 bases sitting between them. CDR3 in DNA: TGTGCCATCAGGCCCGAGTCAGGCTCCTACGAGCAGTACTTC. Translating it yields CAIRPESGSYEQYF.

This sequence joins TRBV11-2 and TRBJ1-1; 10 bases fit TRBD1. The CDR3 loop spans 14 amino acids. J gave up 1 base and V 4 bases, and 0 bases lay outside the gene matches. The germline V gene has CDR1 SGHAT and CDR2 FQNNGV. DNA of the CDR3: TGTGCCAGCAGCTGGACAGGGGGGAACACTGAAGCTTTCTTT. Translating it yields CASSWTGGNTEAFF.

The CDR3, as DNA: TGTGCCAGCAGGCCCCACGTAGCTACAAATCGCACTGAAGCTTTCTTT. Amino acids: CASRPHVATNRTEAFF. The chain links TRBV21-1 to TRBJ1-1. TRBV21-1 is deemed a pseudogene. CDR3 size: 16 residues.

This clone was observed a few times. The chain links TRBV2 to TRBJ2-1, with TRBD1 matching over 8 bases. CDR3 size: 14 residues. The trim removed 7 bases at V and 4 bases at J, leaving 6 bases unmatched. Germline V gene lookup returns CDR1 SNHLY and CDR2 FYNNEI. The CDR3 sequence is CASMGQGAYNEQFF. CDR3 DNA: TGTGCCAGCATGGGGCAGGGGGCTTACAATGAGCAGTTCTTC. The full variable domain, in which reference TRBV2 and TRBJ2-1 provide the parts outside the CDR3, is EPEVTQTPSHQVTQMGQEVILRCVPISNHLYFYWYRQILGQKVEFLVSFYNNEISEKSEIFDDQFSVERPDGSNFTLKIRSTKLEDSAMYFCASMGQGAYNEQFFGPGTRLTVL.

The chain joins TRBV11-2 to TRBJ2-3, with 9 bases identical to TRBD1. After removal of 1 base from V and 4 bases from J, the junction contained 9 bases not matched to a gene. The V gene's germline CDR1 is SGHAT and CDR2 FQNNGV. There are 17 residues in the CDR3. CDR3 in amino acids: CASSLGPGTGISDTQYF. The CDR3 DNA is TGTGCCAGCAGCTTAGGCCCCGGGACAGGGATATCAGATACGCAGTATTTT.

The chain combines TRBV11-2 with TRBJ2-7; D unresolved. V dropped 5 bases and J dropped 3 bases, with 11 bases sitting between them. Germline CDR1 reads SGHAT; CDR2 reads FQNNGV. This CDR3 comprises 13 residues. DNA of the CDR3: TGTGCCAGCAGCCTAAAACCTATCTACGAGCAGTACTTC. Translating it yields CASSLKPIYEQYF.

The V and J genes are TRBV6-4 and TRBJ2-1; 7 bases match TRBD1. The V gene end was trimmed by 2 bases and the J gene end by 0 bases; junction bases not matched to a gene: 1. This CDR3 is 15 amino acids long. Germline CDR1 MRHNA, CDR2 SNTAGT. CDR3 residues: CASSDEGASYNEQFF. The CDR3 DNA follows: TGTGCCAGCAGTGACGAGGGGGCCTCCTACAATGAGCAGTTCTTC.

The V call is TRBV4-1, the J call TRBJ1-5; a weak D match, TRBD1 (6 bases). Deletions cut 3 bases from V and 5 bases from J, with 17 bases between. This CDR3 contains 16 residues. The V gene's germline CDR1 is MGHRA and CDR2 YSYEKL. The CDR3 sequence: CASSQATGLLYQPQHF. CDR3 nucleotides: TGCGCCAGCAGCCAGGCGACAGGATTATTATATCAGCCCCAGCATTTT.

The chain recombines TRBV5-4 with TRBJ2-5; perhaps TRBD1 as D (5 bases). CDR1 and CDR2 (germline): SGHNT, YYREEE (reference sequence). The CDR3 is 13 residues long. The V end was cut by 0 bases, the J end by 5 bases, with 8 bases between. The chain's CDR3 is CASSLAGYETQYF. The CDR3, as DNA: TGTGCCAGCAGCTTGGCAGGGTATGAGACCCAGTACTTC. Full variable domain (missing parts from reference TRBV5-4 and TRBJ2-5): ETGVTQSPTHLIKTRGQQVTLRCSSQSGHNTVSWYQQALGQGPQFIFQYYREEENGRGNFPPRFSGLQFPNYSSELNVNALELDDSALYLCASSLAGYETQYFGPGTRLLVL.

The genes are TRBV19 and TRBJ2-7, with 7 bases that match TRBD1. The CDR3 length is 13 residues. Germline values: CDR1 LNHDA, CDR2 SQIVND (reference sequence). V gave up 8 bases and J gave up 2 bases; unmatched junction bases: 6. The DNA of the CDR3 is TGTGCCAGTTCTTGGACAGGAGCCTACGAGCAGTACTTC. Translating gives CASSWTGAYEQYF.

Only a few counts were recorded for this clone. The chain combines TRBV7-9 with TRBJ2-2; 8 bases match TRBD2. The CDR3 runs 15 residues. The junction had 3 bases not matched to a gene; V was cut back by 2 bases and J by 4 bases. Germline values: CDR1 SEHNR, CDR2 FQNEAQ (reference sequence). The CDR3 DNA reads as TGTGCCAGCAGCTTACTACGGGAGGGCACCGGGGAGCTGTTTTTT. Amino acids: CASSLLREGTGELFF.

The sample holds one count of this clone. The V call is TRBV11-2, the J call TRBJ2-1; TRBD1 aligns across 9 bases. With 3 bases clipped from V and 15 bases from J, the junction kept 12 bases outside the gene matches. Germline assignment: CDR1 SGHAT and CDR2 FQNNGV. The CDR3 length is 14 residues. For the CDR3, the DNA is TGTGCCAGCAGCTTTCTAACAGGGGGCGAAGTTCTGTTCTTC. Amino acid sequence: CASSFLTGGEVLFF.

The V call is TRBV12-2, the J call TRBJ2-7; the D segment call TRBD1 is taken from the table without a DNA check. TRBV12-2 is reported as a pseudogene. The CDR3 is 13 residues long. The CDR3 coding sequence is TGTGCAAGTCGCAAGGACAGGGTCTACGAGCAGTACTTC. Protein product: CASRKDRVYEQYF.

This clone came up once. The rearrangement joins TRBV29-1 to TRBJ2-3; TRBD2 aligns across 12 bases. The germline CDR1 and CDR2 sequences are SQVTM and ANQGSEA. This CDR3 is 15 amino acids long. Germline trimming cut 2 bases from V and 2 bases from J; bases unmatched to any gene: 2. CDR3 amino acids: CSVELAGGPTDTQYF. The CDR3, as DNA: TGCAGCGTTGAACTAGCGGGAGGGCCCACAGATACGCAGTATTTT.

CDR3 protein: CASSSLSNQPQHF. The CDR3 DNA sequence: TGTGCCAGTAGTAGTCTCAGCAATCAGCCCCAGCATTTT. The chain uses TRBV19 and TRBJ1-5; no clear D. This CDR3 has 13 amino acids. The V and J ends lost 4 bases and 1 base respectively, with 5 bases between them. CDR1 is LNHDA and CDR2 is SQIVND in the germline V gene (reference sequence).

The chain combines TRBV7-9 with TRBJ2-3, with 10 nucleotides matching TRBD2. The V segment lost 3 bases and the J segment 2 bases; nucleotides outside the gene matches: 5. CDR1 and CDR2 from the germline V gene are SEHNR and FQNEAQ (reference sequence). The CDR3 loop spans 16 amino acids. For the CDR3, the DNA is TGTGCCAGCAGCTTGGGGACTAGCGTTTACACAGATACGCAGTATTTT. The encoded protein is CASSLGTSVYTDTQYF.

The CDR3 reads CASSISPSGRLSEQYF. For the CDR3, the DNA is TGTGCCAGTAGTATAAGTCCTAGCGGGAGGCTCAGCGAGCAGTACTTC. The chain combines TRBV19 with TRBJ2-7; 11 bases agree with TRBD2. Germline loops: CDR1 LNHDA, CDR2 SQIVND (reference sequence). With 2 bases clipped from V and 6 bases from J, the junction kept 9 bases outside the gene matches. CDR3 size: 16 residues.

This chain joins TRBV30 and TRBJ2-7, with D perhaps TRBD2 (5 bases). The CDR3 runs 13 residues. Germline-derived CDR1 and CDR2 are GTSNPN and SVGIG (reference sequence). V shed 7 bases and J shed 3 bases, with 16 bases lying between them. CDR3 nucleotide sequence: TGTGCCTCCAGGCCACTAGAAGGCTACGAGCAGTACTTC. Translation: CASRPLEGYEQYF. The full variable domain, completed using reference TRBV30 and TRBJ2-7, is SQTIHQWPATLVQPVGSPLSLECTVEGTSNPNLYWYRQAAGRGLQLLFYSVGIGQISSEVPQNLSASRPQDRQFILSSKKLLLSDSGFYLCASRPLEGYEQYFGPGTRLTVT.

The rearrangement joins TRBV7-2 to TRBJ2-1, with D possibly matching TRBD2 (6 bases). Germline values: CDR1 SGHTA, CDR2 FQGNSA. The CDR3 sequence is 16 residues long. Trimming took 2 bases from V and 3 from J, leaving 14 bases between them. The CDR3 loop reads CASSLPWASDYNEQFF. CDR3 nucleotides: TGTGCCAGCAGCTTACCCTGGGCTAGCGACTACAATGAGCAGTTCTTC.

This rearrangement joins TRBV4-3 to TRBJ2-7; D call uncertain. The germline V gene has CDR1 LGHNA and CDR2 YSLEER. This CDR3 is 13 amino acids long. V was clipped by 1 base and J by 0 bases, with 4 bases between them. CDR3 coding DNA: TGCGCCAGCAGCCAAGGGGCCTCCTACGAGCAGTACTTC. The encoded protein is CASSQGASYEQYF.

The CDR3 DNA sequence: TGTGCCTGGAGTAAGACAGGGTTGATCGAGCAGTACTTC. It codes for CAWSKTGLIEQYF. The rearrangement uses TRBV30 and TRBJ2-7, with TRBD1 matching over 7 bases. V lost 2 bases to trimming and J lost 6 bases; unmatched junction nucleotides: 7. The CDR3 covers 13 residues. Looked up from germline, CDR1 is GTSNPN and CDR2 is SVGIG (reference sequence).

V gene TRBV6-1 combines with J gene TRBJ2-3, with 8 bases identical to TRBD1. The V gene end was trimmed by 3 bases and the J gene end by 5 bases; junction bases not matched to a gene: 10. CDR3 length: 16 amino acids. Germline V CDR1 and CDR2: MNHNS, SASEGT. CDR3 in DNA: TGTGCCAGCAGTGATACCCCAGGACAGGGCCAAGATACGCAGTATTTT. It codes for CASSDTPGQGQDTQYF.

The chain carries TRBV5-1 and TRBJ1-2, with 9 bases aligning to TRBD1. Germline assignment: CDR1 SGHRS and CDR2 YFSETQ. V gave up 0 bases and J gave up 1 base; unmatched junction bases: 4. The CDR3 extends over 16 amino acids. The CDR3 protein is CASSLESGQGNYGYTF. CDR3 bases: TGCGCCAGCAGCTTGGAATCGGGACAGGGTAACTATGGCTACACCTTC.

The CDR3 protein is CASSYTPWEQYF. CDR3 DNA sequence: TGTGCCAGCAGTTACACACCCTGGGAGCAGTACTTC. The chain recombines TRBV6-6 with TRBJ2-7, with D uncertain. CDR3 length equals 12 residues. Germline-derived CDR1 and CDR2 are MNHNY and SVGAGI (reference sequence). The V and J ends lost 2 bases and 7 bases respectively, with 9 bases between them.

This chain links TRBV29-1 with TRBJ2-1; TRBD2 agrees at 9 bases. The CDR3 runs to 14 residues. Per the germline V gene, CDR1 is SQVTM and CDR2 is ANQGSEA. With V trimmed by 3 bases and J by 4 bases, 4 bases remained unmatched. This CDR3 is CSVELTSGYNEQFF. The CDR3 DNA sequence: TGCAGCGTTGAGTTGACTAGCGGATACAATGAGCAGTTCTTC.

The DNA of the CDR3 is TGTGCCAGCTCACCGGGGACTAGCGGATATGCTAGCACAGATACGCAGTATTTT. The encoded protein is CASSPGTSGYASTDTQYF. V usage is TRBV18 and J usage is TRBJ2-3; 11 positions agree with TRBD2. V gave up 3 bases and J gave up 0 bases; unmatched junction bases: 8. The germline V gene encodes CDR1 KGHSH and CDR2 LQKENI. The CDR3 contains 18 residues.

The chain joins TRBV13 to TRBJ2-1, with TRBD2 as a possible D gene (6 bases). CDR1 PRHDT and CDR2 FYEKMQ come from the germline V gene (reference sequence). V lost 5 bases to trimming and J lost 4 bases, with 27 bases between them. The CDR3 covers 19 residues. CDR3 bases: TGTGCCAGCAGCGGTCAGACGCGGGACGACGAGCTGGGTTACAATGAGCAGTTCTTC. Protein: CASSGQTRDDELGYNEQFF.

This clone turned up a few times. In DNA form, the CDR3 reads TGTGCCAGCAGCTTAGTGTACGAGAGGAACATTCAGTACTTC. Its protein is CASSLVYERNIQYF. The chain employs TRBV7-2 and TRBJ2-4; the D is unclear. Germline V CDR1 and CDR2: SGHTA, FQGNSA. V lost 1 base to trimming and J lost 7 bases, with 11 bases between them. The CDR3 is made up of 14 amino acids.

This clone has only a few counts. This chain joins TRBV6-6 and TRBJ1-1; D remains ambiguous. V was clipped by 4 bases and J by 2 bases, with 14 bases between them. Per the germline V gene, CDR1 is MNHNY and CDR2 is SVGAGI (reference sequence). This CDR3 is 15 amino acids long. The CDR3 region is CASSLYPVRNTEAFF. In DNA form, the CDR3 reads TGTGCCAGCAGTTTATACCCCGTGAGAAACACTGAAGCTTTCTTT.